This T cell receptor beta chain stems from a study of blood T cell repertoires in COVID-19. CDR3 length equals 15 residues. The germline V gene encodes CDR1 LGHDT and CDR2 YNNKEL (reference sequence). Unmatched junction bases numbered 3, after V lost 6 bases and J lost 4 bases. For recovered donors of Cohort 3, there were two negative PCRs, clearance, or symptom resolution. The repertoire was sequenced with immunoSEQ multiplex PCR; TCRdb's copy has only in-frame clones and lacks some. The table includes 150,000 or so clones, 82% detected once. Sequencing was carried out using PBMCs or T cells enriched from blood (not recorded which). The clonotype comes from a man aged 45 to 65 who had recovered from COVID-19. V and J are TRBV3-1 (or the pseudogene TRBV3-2) and TRBJ2-1, with 13 bases lining up with TRBD2. In nucleotides, the CDR3 is TGTGCCAGCAGACTAGCGGGAGGGTGGTACAATGAGCAGTTCTTC. Amino acids: CASRLAGGWYNEQFF.